This T cell receptor beta chain derives from a study of T cells in Graves' hyperthyroidism and ophthalmopathy. Overall study findings and caveats: A model built on 13 V-J features separated ophthalmopathy from stable hyperthyroidism. The model's output predicted ophthalmopathy at a median of 6.5 months prior to onset.

Hyperthyroidism was newly diagnosed in patients aged 18 to 65 (duration under 2 months). Reasons for excluding patients were uncontrolled infection, other autoimmune disease, pregnancy or lactation. RNA transcripts gave rise to amplified TCR beta CDR3 regions. HTBI primers were the set used in a first-round RT-PCR of the TCR CDR3. Via MiXCR, TCRdb re-called the multiplex PCR reads, giving one row per CDR3 protein. The sample carries roughly 98,000 distinct CDR3 sequences, roughly 37% recorded once. This CDR3 is built from 14 residues. Germline CDR1 reads SGHRS; CDR2 reads YFSETQ. Concerning this clonotype: The antigen is unknown. One end of the junction is discordant with germline, which a read error may explain.

The V and J genes are TRBV5-1 and TRBJ1-1; possibly TRBD1 for D (6 bases). Specimen: peripheral blood or thyroid tissue (not recorded which). This clonotype was obtained from a woman in her thirties with Graves' hyperthyroidism. Written as DNA, the CDR3 is TGCGCCAGCAGCTTGCAGGGGAGGAGTACTGAAGCTCTCTTT. Protein product: CASSLQGRSTEALF.